The 2 T cell receptor beta chains given below trace back to one sample, sequenced in a study of T-cell memory formation after mild COVID-19. Using its own MiXCR run on the 5' RACE reads, TCRdb lists one record per CDR3 protein. The sample has 100,000 to 130,000 distinct CDR3 sequences; 15% to 20% are singletons. Sample: PBMCs or a T cell subset sorted from them (not recorded which). The receptors shown here come from a man aged 18 to 30 who had mild COVID-19 (a few samples of this study predate the infection). Cell type and time point are not known.

This clonotype was seen many times. DNA for the CDR3: TGCAGTGCTAGAGGATCAGGCCGGGGGTACTTC. Amino acid sequence: CSARGSGRGYF. This chain connects TRBV20-1 to TRBJ2-5; tentatively, D is TRBD2 (5 bases). V was cut by 1 base and J by 13 bases, with 13 bases left in between. Per germline, CDR1 DFQATT and CDR2 SNEGSKA (reference sequence). This CDR3 has 11 amino acids.

V is TRBV15 and J is TRBJ2-3, with 9 bases matching TRBD2. CDR3 size: 15 residues. The V gene's germline CDR1 is LNHNV and CDR2 YYDKDF (reference sequence). The V segment lost 8 bases and the J segment 4 bases; nucleotides outside the gene matches: 10. The DNA of the CDR3 is TGTGCCACCTCCTCCGGGCGGGGGGGCCCAGATACGCAGTATTTT. As protein: CATSSGRGGPDTQYF.